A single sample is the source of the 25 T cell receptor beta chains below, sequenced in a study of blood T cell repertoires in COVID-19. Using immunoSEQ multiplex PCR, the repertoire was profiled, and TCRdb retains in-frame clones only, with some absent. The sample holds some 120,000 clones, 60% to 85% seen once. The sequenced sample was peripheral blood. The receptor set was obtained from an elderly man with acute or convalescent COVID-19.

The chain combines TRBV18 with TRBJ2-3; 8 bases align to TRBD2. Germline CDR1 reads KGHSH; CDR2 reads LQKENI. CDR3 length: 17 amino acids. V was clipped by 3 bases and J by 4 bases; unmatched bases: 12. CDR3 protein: CASSPVMVSGGADTQYF. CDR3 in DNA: TGTGCCAGCTCACCCGTTATGGTCAGCGGGGGCGCAGATACGCAGTATTTT. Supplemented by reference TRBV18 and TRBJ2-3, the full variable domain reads NAGVMQNPRHLVRRRGQEARLRCSPMKGHSHVYWYRQLPEEGLKFMVYLQKENIIDESGMPKERFSAEFPKEGPSILRIQQVVRGDSAAYFCASSPVMVSGGADTQYFGPGTRLTVL.

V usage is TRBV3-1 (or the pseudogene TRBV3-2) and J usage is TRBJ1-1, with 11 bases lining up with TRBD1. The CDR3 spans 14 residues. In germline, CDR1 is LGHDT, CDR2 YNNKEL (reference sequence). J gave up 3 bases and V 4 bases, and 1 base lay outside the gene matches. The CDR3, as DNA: TGTGCCAGCAGCCCGGGACAGGGGGACACTGAAGCTTTCTTT. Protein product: CASSPGQGDTEAFF.

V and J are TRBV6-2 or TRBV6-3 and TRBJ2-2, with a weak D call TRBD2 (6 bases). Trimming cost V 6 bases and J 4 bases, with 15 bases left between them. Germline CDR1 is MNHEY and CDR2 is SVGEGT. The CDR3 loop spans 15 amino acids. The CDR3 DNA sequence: TGTGCCAGCAGGCCTACCGGGACTCTCACCGGGGAGCTGTTTTTT. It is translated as CASRPTGTLTGELFF.

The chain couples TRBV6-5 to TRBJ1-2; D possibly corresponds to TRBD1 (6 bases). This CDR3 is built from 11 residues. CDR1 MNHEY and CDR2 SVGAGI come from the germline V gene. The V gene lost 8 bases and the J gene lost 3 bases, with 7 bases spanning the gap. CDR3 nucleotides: TGTGCCAGCGGGGGCGACTATGGCTACACCTTC. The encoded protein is CASGGDYGYTF.

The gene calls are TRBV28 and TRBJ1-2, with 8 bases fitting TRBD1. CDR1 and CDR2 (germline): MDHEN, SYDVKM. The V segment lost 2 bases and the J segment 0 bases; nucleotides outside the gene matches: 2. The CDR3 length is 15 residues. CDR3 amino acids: CASSLKQGANYGYTF. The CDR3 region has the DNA TGTGCCAGCAGTTTAAAACAGGGGGCTAACTATGGCTACACCTTC.

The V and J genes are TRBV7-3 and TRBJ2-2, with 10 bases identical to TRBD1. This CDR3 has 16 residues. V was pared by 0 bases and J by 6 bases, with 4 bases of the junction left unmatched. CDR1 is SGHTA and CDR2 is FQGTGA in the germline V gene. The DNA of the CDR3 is TGTGCCAGCAGCTTAACGTTGGGGACAGGGGCCGGGGAGCTGTTTTTT. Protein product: CASSLTLGTGAGELFF.

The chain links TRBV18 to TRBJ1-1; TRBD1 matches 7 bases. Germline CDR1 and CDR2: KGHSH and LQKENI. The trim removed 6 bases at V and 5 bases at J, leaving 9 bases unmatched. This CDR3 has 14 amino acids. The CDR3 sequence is CASSLTTGPTEAFF. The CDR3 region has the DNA TGTGCCAGCTCTCTGACGACAGGGCCGACTGAAGCTTTCTTT.

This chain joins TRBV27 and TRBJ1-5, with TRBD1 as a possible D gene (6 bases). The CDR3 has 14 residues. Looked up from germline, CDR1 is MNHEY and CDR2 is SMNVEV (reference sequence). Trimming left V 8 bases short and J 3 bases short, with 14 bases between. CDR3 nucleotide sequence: TGTGCCAGCGGAGCAGCAGGGGACAATCAGCCCCAGCATTTT. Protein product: CASGAAGDNQPQHF.

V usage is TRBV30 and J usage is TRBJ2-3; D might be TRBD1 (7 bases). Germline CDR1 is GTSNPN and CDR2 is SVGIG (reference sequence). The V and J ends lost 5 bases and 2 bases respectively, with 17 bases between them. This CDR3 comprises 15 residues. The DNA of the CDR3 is TGTGCCTGGGGCGGGAAGGGGGCGCCCACAGATACGCAGTATTTT. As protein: CAWGGKGAPTDTQYF. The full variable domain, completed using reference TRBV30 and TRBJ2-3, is SQTIHQWPATLVQPVGSPLSLECTVEGTSNPNLYWYRQAAGRGLQLLFYSVGIGQISSEVPQNLSASRPQDRQFILSSKKLLLSDSGFYLCAWGGKGAPTDTQYFGPGTRLTVL.

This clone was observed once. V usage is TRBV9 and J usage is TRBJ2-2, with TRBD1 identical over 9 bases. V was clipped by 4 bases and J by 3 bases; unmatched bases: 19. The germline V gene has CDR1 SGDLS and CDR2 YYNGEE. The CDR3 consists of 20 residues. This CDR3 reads CASSPGDRVVALGYTGELFF. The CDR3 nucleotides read TGTGCCAGCAGCCCTGGGGACAGGGTTGTGGCCTTGGGGTACACCGGGGAGCTGTTTTTT.

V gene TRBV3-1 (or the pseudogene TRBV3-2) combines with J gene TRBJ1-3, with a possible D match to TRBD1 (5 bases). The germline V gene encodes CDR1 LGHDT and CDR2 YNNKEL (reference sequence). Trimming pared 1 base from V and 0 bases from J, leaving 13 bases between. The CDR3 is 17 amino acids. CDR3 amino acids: CASSQVPDISSGNTIYF. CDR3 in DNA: TGTGCCAGCAGCCAAGTCCCGGACATAAGCTCTGGAAACACCATATATTTT.

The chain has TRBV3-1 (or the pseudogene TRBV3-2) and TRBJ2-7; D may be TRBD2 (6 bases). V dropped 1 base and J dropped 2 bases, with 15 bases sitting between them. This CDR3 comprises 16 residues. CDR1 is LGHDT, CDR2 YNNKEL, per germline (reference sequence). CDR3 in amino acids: CASSQGTPGDPYEQYF. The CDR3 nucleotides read TGTGCCAGCAGCCAAGGCACCCCGGGGGACCCCTACGAGCAGTACTTC.

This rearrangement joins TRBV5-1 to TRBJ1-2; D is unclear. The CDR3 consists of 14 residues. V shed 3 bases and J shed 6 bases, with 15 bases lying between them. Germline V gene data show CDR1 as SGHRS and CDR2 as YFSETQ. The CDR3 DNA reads TGCGCCAGCAGCTCCGTCTCGGGTTTAGATGGCTACACCTTC. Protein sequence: CASSSVSGLDGYTF.

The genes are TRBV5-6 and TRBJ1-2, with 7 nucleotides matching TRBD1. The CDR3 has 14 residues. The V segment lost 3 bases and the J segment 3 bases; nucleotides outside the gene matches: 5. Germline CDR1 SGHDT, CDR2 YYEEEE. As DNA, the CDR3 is TGTGCCAGCAGCTCCGGGACAGTCTACTATGGCTACACCTTC. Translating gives CASSSGTVYYGYTF. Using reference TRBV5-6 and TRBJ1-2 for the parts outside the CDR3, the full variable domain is DAGVTQSPTHLIKTRGQQVTLRCSPKSGHDTVSWYQQALGQGPQFIFQYYEEEERQRGNFPDRFSGHQFPNYSSELNVNALLLGDSALYLCASSSGTVYYGYTFGSGTRLTVV.

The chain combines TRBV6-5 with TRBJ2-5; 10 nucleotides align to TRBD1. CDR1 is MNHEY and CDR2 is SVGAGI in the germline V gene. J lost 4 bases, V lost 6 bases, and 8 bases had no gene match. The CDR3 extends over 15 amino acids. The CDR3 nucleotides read TGTGCCAGCAGGGCGGGACAGGGGTTGGGAGAGACCCAGTACTTC. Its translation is CASRAGQGLGETQYF.

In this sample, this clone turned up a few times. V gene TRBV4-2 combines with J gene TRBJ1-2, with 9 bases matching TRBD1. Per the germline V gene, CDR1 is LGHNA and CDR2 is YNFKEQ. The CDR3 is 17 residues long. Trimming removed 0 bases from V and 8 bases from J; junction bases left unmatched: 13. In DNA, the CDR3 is TGTGCCAGCAGCCAAGATCTTGATACCGGGACAGGGAACGGCTACACCTTC. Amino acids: CASSQDLDTGTGNGYTF.

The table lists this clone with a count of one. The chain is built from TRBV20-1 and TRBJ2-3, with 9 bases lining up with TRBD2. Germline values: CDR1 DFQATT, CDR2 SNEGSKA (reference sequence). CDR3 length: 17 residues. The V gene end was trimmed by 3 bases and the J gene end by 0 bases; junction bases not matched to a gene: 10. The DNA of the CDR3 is TGCAGTGCTAGTTCCGGACTAGCGTCGTCTAGCACAGATACGCAGTATTTT. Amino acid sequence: CSASSGLASSSTDTQYF.

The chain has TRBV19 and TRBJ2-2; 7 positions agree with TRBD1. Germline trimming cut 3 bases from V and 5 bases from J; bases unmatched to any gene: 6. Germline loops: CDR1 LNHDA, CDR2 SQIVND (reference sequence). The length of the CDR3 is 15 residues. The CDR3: CASSIGTEVTGELFF. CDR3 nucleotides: TGTGCCAGTAGTATCGGGACAGAGGTTACCGGGGAGCTGTTTTTT.

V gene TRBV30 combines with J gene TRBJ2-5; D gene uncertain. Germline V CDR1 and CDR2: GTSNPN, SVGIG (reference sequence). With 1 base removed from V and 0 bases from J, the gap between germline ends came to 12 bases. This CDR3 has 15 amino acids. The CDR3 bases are TGTGCCTGGAGTGGTAGCCCCACGTACCAAGAGACCCAGTACTTC. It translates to CAWSGSPTYQETQYF.

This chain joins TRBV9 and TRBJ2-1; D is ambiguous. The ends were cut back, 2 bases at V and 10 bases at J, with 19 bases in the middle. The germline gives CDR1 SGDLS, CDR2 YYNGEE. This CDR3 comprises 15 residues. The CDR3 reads CASSVQDSPLVEQFF. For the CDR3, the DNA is TGTGCCAGCAGCGTCCAGGATTCCCCCCTCGTGGAGCAGTTCTTC.

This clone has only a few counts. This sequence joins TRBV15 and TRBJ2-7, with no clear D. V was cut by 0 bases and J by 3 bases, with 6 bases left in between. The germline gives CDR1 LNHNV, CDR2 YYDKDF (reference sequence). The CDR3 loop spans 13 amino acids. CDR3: CATSRETNYEQYF. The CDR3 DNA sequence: TGTGCCACCAGCAGAGAAACTAACTACGAGCAGTACTTC.

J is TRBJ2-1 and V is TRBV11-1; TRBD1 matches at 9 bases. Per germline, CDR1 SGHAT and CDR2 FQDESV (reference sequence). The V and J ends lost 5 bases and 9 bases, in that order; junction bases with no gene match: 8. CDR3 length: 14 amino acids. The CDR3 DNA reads TGTGCCAGCAGCCAAGGACAGGGGATCGGTGAGCAGTTCTTC. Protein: CASSQGQGIGEQFF.

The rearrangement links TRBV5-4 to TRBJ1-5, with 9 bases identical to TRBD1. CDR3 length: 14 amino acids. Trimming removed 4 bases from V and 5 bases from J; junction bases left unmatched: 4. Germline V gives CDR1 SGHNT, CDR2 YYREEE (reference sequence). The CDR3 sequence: CASSTQGADQPQHF. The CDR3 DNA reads TGTGCCAGCAGCACACAGGGGGCGGATCAGCCCCAGCATTTT.

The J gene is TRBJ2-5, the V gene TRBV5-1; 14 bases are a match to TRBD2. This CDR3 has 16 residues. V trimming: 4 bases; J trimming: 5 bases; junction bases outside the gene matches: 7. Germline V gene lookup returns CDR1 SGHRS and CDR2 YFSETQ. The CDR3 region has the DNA TGCGCCAGCAGCCAGACTAGCGGGGGGGCTGGGGAGACCCAGTACTTC. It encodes CASSQTSGGAGETQYF. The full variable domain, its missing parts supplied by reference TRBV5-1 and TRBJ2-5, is KAGVTQTPRYLIKTRGQQVTLSCSPISGHRSVSWYQQTPGQGLQFLFEYFSETQRNKGNFPGRFSGRQFSNSRSEMNVSTLELGDSALYLCASSQTSGGAGETQYFGPGTRLLVL.

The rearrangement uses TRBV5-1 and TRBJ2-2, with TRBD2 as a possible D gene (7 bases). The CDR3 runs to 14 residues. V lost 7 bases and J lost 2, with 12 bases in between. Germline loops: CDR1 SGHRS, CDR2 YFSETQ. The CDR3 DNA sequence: TGCGCCAGCGGACGGGGGGCTAACACCGGGGAGCTGTTTTTT. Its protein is CASGRGANTGELFF.